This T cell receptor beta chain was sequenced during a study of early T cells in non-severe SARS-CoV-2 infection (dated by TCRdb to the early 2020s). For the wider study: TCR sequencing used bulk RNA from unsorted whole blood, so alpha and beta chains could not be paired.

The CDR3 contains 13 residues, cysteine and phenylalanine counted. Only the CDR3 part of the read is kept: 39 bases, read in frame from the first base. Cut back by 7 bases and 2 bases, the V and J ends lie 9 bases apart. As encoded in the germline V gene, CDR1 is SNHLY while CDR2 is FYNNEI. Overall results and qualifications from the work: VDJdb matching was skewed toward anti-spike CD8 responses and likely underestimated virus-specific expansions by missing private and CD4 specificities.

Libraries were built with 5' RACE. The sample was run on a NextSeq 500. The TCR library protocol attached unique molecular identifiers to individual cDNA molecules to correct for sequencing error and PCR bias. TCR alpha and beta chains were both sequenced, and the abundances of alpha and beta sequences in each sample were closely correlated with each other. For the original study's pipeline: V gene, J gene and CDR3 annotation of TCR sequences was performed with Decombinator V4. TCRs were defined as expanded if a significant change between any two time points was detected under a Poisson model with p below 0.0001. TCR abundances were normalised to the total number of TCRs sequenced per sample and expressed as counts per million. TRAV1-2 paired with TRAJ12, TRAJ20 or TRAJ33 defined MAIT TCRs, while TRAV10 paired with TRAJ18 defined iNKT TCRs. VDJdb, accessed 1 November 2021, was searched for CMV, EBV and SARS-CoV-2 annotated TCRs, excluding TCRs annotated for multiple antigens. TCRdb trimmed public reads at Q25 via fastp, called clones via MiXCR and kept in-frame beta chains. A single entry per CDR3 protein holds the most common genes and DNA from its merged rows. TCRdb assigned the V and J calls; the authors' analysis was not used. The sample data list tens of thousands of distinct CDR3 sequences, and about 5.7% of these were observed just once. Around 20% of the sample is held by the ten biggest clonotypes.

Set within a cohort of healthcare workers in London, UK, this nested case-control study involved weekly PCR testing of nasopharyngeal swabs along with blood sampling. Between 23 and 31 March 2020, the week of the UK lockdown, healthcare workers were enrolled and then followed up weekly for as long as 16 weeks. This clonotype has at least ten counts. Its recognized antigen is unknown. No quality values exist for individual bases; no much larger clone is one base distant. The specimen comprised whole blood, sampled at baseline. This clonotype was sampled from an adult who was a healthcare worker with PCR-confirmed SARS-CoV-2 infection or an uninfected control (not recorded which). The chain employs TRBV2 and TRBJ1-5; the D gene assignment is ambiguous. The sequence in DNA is TGTGCCAGCATGAGGGATGGCAATCAGCCCCAGCATTTT. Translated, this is CASMRDGNQPQHF.